A selection of T cell receptor beta chains follows, all from one sample in a study of Graves' ophthalmopathy and Graves' hyperthyroidism. TCRdb re-called the multiplex PCR reads through MiXCR, storing one row per CDR3 protein. The data contain just over 600,000 distinct CDR3 sequences, approximately 21% of them singletons. Source material: peripheral blood. The receptor source for this set is a woman aged 18-29 years with stable Graves' hyperthyroidism. Some clones in this sample may be carry-over from other donors' samples. The CDR3 runs from the conserved cysteine through the conserved F or W. The D gene is left open where the match is weak. Clone size is stated in some rows and not others, as once, few, many or a class when expanded.

>TRBJ1-3|.|.|TRBV9
CASSVRGDGNTIYF
TGTGCCAGCAGCGTCCGGGGTGATGGAAACACCATATATTTT
>TRBJ1-3|.|.|TRBV6-5
CASSYDSFSGNTIYF
TGTGCCAGCAGTTACGACTCTTTCTCTGGAAACACCATATATTTT
>TRBJ2-2|.|many|TRBV9
CASSVGQNTGELFF
TGTGCCAGCAGCGTAGGGCAAAACACCGGGGAGCTGTTTTTT
>TRBJ2-7|TRBD2|many|TRBV20-1
CSARVAGLAGVEQYF
TGCAGTGCTAGAGTTGCGGGACTAGCGGGAGTCGAGCAGTACTTC
>TRBJ1-2|.|.|TRBV11-1
CASSSDIQRSNYGYTF
TGTGCCAGCAGCTCCGATATACAGAGATCTAACTATGGCTACACCTTC
>TRBJ2-7|.|many|TRBV6-5
CASSQDQGEQYF
TGTGCCAGCAGCCAGGACCAGGGTGAGCAGTACTTC
>TRBJ1-6|.|.|TRBV28
CASSLYGASPLHF
TGTGCCAGCAGTTTATACGGGGCTTCACCCCTCCACTTT
>TRBJ1-1|.|many|TRBV5-1
CASSSRGTEAFF
TGCGCCAGCAGCTCCAGGGGCACTGAAGCTTTCTTT
>TRBJ1-1|.|many|TRBV29-1
CSAKGPLNTEAFF
TGCAGCGCCAAAGGTCCTCTGAACACTGAAGCTTTCTTT
>TRBJ1-3|.|many|TRBV20-1
CSLGRTGNTIYF
TGCAGCCTAGGGCGAACTGGAAACACCATATATTTT
>TRBJ2-5|.|once|TRBV7-2
CASSPSPRHQETQYF
TGTGCCAGCAGCCCATCCCCCAGACATCAAGAGACCCAGTACTTC
>TRBJ2-7|.|.|TRBV9
CASSAHLQGYEQYF
TGTGCCAGCAGCGCCCATCTACAGGGCTACGAGCAGTACTTC
>TRBJ1-1|.|many|TRBV30
CAWSVPGSMNTEAFF
TGTGCCTGGAGTGTACCAGGATCGATGAACACTGAAGCTTTCTTT
>TRBJ2-7|.|many|TRBV4-2
CASSQQGRDEQYF
TGTGCCAGCAGCCAACAGGGGAGGGACGAGCAGTACTTC
>TRBJ2-4|TRBD2|many|TRBV6-1
CASSGTSGGPIAKNIQYF
TGTGCCAGCAGTGGAACTAGCGGGGGGCCCATAGCCAAAAACATTCAGTACTTC
>TRBJ2-7|TRBD2|.|TRBV18
CASSPGSGGYGQYF
TGTGCCAGCTCACCGGGTAGCGGGGGTTACGGGCAGTACTTC
>TRBJ2-7|.|.|TRBV10-3
CAISETSNIWYEQYF
TGTGCCATCAGTGAGACAAGTAATATTTGGTACGAGCAGTACTTC
>TRBJ2-7|TRBD1|many|TRBV4-1
CASSQALGQGTYEQYF
TGCGCCAGCAGCCAAGCCCTGGGACAGGGGACTTACGAGCAGTACTTC
>TRBJ2-5|TRBD1|many|TRBV11-2
CATSPIRQGVGETQYF
TGTGCCACCTCCCCGATAAGACAGGGGGTAGGAGAGACCCAGTACTTC
>TRBJ2-7|TRBD2|many|TRBV12-5
CAAAWASGGTGEQYF
TGTGCTGCCGCTTGGGCTAGCGGGGGGACGGGGGAGCAGTACTTC
>TRBJ1-2|.|.|TRBV15
CATSSRWDYGYTF
TGTGCCACCAGTTCCCGTTGGGACTATGGCTACACCTTC
>TRBJ1-1|.|many|TRBV6-2/TRBV6-3
CASSYSGTPEAFF
TGTGCCAGCAGTTACTCTGGGACCCCAGAAGCTTTCTTT
>TRBJ2-7|TRBD1|many|TRBV12-3/TRBV12-4
CASRVQGFGEQYF
TGTGCCAGCAGGGTACAGGGGTTTGGCGAGCAGTACTTC
>TRBJ1-5|.|many|TRBV7-2
CASSLGIGINQPQHF
TGTGCCAGCAGCTTAGGTATAGGGATCAATCAGCCCCAGCATTTT
>TRBJ1-1|TRBD1|many|TRBV6-1
CASNTPGTGSEAFF
TGTGCCAGCAATACACCCGGGACAGGGTCTGAAGCTTTCTTT
>TRBJ1-1|.|.|TRBV2
CASSEWRGNTEAFF
TGTGCCAGCAGTGAATGGAGGGGAAACACTGAAGCTTTCTTT
>TRBJ2-2|.|few|TRBV14
CASSHGLTGELFF
TGTGCCAGCAGCCATGGCCTAACCGGGGAGCTGTTTTTT
>TRBJ1-2|TRBD1|many|TRBV20-1
CSATTGGGGYTF
TGCAGTGCAACGACAGGGGGAGGTGGCTACACCTTC
>TRBJ1-2|.|.|TRBV28
CASSLATIHGYTF
TGTGCCAGCAGTTTAGCCACGATCCATGGCTACACCTTC
>TRBJ2-5|.|.|TRBV4-1
CASSQEPLQETQYF
TGCGCCAGCAGCCAAGAGCCTTTGCAAGAGACCCAGTACTTC
>TRBJ2-2|TRBD2|many|TRBV6-2/TRBV6-3
CASSYPGLAGRELFF
TGTGCCAGCAGTTACCCGGGACTAGCGGGGAGGGAGCTGTTTTTT
>TRBJ1-5|.|many|TRBV2
CASSGQVDQPQHF
TGTGCCAGCAGTGGACAGGTTGATCAGCCCCAGCATTTT
>TRBJ1-2|.|.|TRBV28
CASSTAGHYGYTF
TGTGCCAGCAGCACTGCAGGGCACTATGGCTACACCTTC
>TRBJ2-7|TRBD2|few|TRBV9
CASSVGGLSSYEQYF
TGTGCCAGCAGCGTAGGGGGACTAAGCTCCTACGAGCAGTACTTC
>TRBJ1-5|.|.|TRBV3-1
CASSLRGLGQGDQPQHF
TGTGCCAGCAGCCTAAGGGGCTTGGGGCAGGGAGATCAGCCCCAGCATTTT
>TRBJ2-5|TRBD2|many|TRBV28
CASSLLGLAGETQYF
TGTGCCAGCAGTTTACTGGGACTAGCGGGAGAGACCCAGTACTTC
>TRBJ2-7|.|many|TRBV7-2
CASSLVPGLQYEQYF
TGTGCCAGCAGCTTAGTCCCGGGCCTACAGTACGAGCAGTACTTC
>TRBJ1-5|TRBD1|few|TRBV19
CASSRDRLPNQPQHF
TGTGCCAGTAGCCGGGACAGATTACCGAATCAGCCCCAGCATTTT
>TRBJ2-2|TRBD1|many|TRBV6-1
CASGTGGSAGELFF
TGTGCCAGCGGAACAGGGGGATCGGCCGGGGAGCTGTTTTTT
>TRBJ2-7|.|.|TRBV20-1
CSASSVRGTYEQYF
TGCAGTGCTAGCAGTGTGAGAGGGACCTACGAGCAGTACTTC
>TRBJ2-5|.|many|TRBV4-1
CASSQDMGGWETQYF
TGCGCCAGCAGCCAAGACATGGGGGGCTGGGAGACCCAGTACTTC
>TRBJ2-7|.|many|TRBV27
CASSFQGSHEQYF
TGTGCCAGCAGTTTTCAGGGGTCCCACGAGCAGTACTTC
>TRBJ2-7|TRBD2|many|TRBV9
CASSVGEGPYEQYF
TGTGCCAGCAGCGTAGGGGAGGGGCCCTACGAGCAGTACTTC
>TRBJ2-5|.|many|TRBV28
CASSFQGRETQYF
TGTGCCAGCAGTTTCCAGGGGCGTGAGACCCAGTACTTC
>TRBJ1-2|.|many|TRBV28
CASSSQEDGYTF
TGTGCCAGCAGTTCACAAGAAGATGGCTACACCTTC
>TRBJ1-1|.|few|TRBV5-1
CASRAVITEAFF
TGCGCCAGCAGGGCAGTGATAACTGAAGCTTTCTTT
>TRBJ2-2|TRBD2|.|TRBV7-2
CASSSLAVNTGELFF
TGTGCCAGCAGCTCCCTAGCGGTGAACACCGGGGAGCTGTTTTTT
>TRBJ1-2|.|many|TRBV12-3/TRBV12-4
CASSLDRGYTF
TGTGCCAGCAGTTTAGATCGGGGCTACACCTTC
>TRBJ2-2|.|.|TRBV9
CASSVIGSQNTGELFF
TGTGCCAGCAGCGTGATTGGCAGTCAGAACACCGGGGAGCTGTTTTTT
>TRBJ2-2|.|.|TRBV28
CASTPWRTGELFF
TGTGCCAGCACACCCTGGAGGACCGGGGAGCTGTTTTTT
>TRBJ2-4|.|few|TRBV6-2/TRBV6-3
CASIRAGDLDIQYF
TGTGCCAGCATCCGGGCGGGTGATTTGGACATTCAGTACTTC
>TRBJ1-3|.|few|TRBV7-8
CASSPLWAGNTIYF
TGTGCCAGCAGCCCCCTATGGGCTGGAAACACCATATATTTT